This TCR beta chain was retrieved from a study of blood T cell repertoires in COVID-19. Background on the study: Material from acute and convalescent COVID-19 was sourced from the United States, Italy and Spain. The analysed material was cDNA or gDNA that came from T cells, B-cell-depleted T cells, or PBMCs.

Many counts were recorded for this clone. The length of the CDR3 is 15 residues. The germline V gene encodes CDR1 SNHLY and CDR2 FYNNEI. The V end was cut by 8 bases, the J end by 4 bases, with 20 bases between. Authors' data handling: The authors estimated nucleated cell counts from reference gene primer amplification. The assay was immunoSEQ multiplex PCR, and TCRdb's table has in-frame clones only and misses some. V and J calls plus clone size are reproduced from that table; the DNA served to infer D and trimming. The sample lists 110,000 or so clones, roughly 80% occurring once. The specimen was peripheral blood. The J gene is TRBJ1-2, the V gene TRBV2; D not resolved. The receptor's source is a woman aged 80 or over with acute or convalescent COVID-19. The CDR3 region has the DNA TGTGCCAGCGAGGTTTTGGGAGGAGAGTTCTATGGCTACACCTTC. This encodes CASEVLGGEFYGYTF.